This TCR beta chain emerged from a study of blood T cell repertoires in COVID-19. Across the whole study: Researchers got acute and convalescent COVID-19 samples from the United States, Italy and Spain. Sample material is recorded as cDNA or gDNA derived from T cells, B-cell-depleted T cells, or PBMCs.

Study processing details: The assay estimated nucleated cells by amplifying reference gene primers. This table comes from immunoSEQ multiplex PCR, and its TCRdb copy is limited to in-frame clones, with some not included. From that table come the V and J calls and clone size; the DNA was used to work out D and trimming. The sample holds approximately 100,000 clones, about nine tenths seen once. The CDR3 sequence is 15 residues long. With 0 bases removed from V and 4 bases from J, the gap between germline ends came to 10 bases. The germline gives CDR1 WNHNN, CDR2 SYGVQD (reference sequence). Sequenced material: peripheral blood. The V gene is TRBV10-1, the J gene TRBJ2-1; possibly TRBD2 for D (5 bases). The TCR comes from a man in his sixties with acute or convalescent COVID-19. The CDR3 is CASSESGEGYNEQFF. The CDR3 DNA reads TGCGCCAGCAGTGAGTCGGGAGAAGGATACAATGAGCAGTTCTTC.